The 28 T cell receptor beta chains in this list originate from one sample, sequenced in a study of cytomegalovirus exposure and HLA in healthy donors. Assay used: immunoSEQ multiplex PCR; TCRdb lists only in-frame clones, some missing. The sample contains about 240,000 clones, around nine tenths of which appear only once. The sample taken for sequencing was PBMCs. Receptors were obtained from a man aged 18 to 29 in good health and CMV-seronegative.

CDR3 nucleotides: TGTGCCAGCAGTGACAAGAACTATGGCTACACCTTC. Encoded protein: CASSDKNYGYTF. The chain is built from TRBV28 and TRBJ1-2; D call uncertain. The V gene's germline CDR1 is MDHEN and CDR2 SYDVKM. The CDR3 is made up of 12 amino acids. V lost 5 bases and J 2 bases, leaving 6 bases between the germline ends.

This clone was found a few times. The CDR3 nucleotides read TGTGCCAGCAGTCGAATAACAGGGGGCTCAGGAGAGCAGTACTTC. This codes for CASSRITGGSGEQYF. The chain couples TRBV7-2 to TRBJ2-7, with 9 bases that match TRBD1. V dropped 6 bases and J dropped 7; count of bases not matched to a gene: 13. This CDR3 spans 15 amino acids. The germline V gene encodes CDR1 SGHTA and CDR2 FQGNSA.

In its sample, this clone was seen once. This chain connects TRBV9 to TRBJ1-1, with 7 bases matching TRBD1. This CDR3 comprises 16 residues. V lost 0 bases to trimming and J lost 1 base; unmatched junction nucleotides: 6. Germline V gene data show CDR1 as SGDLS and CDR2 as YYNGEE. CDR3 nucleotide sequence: TGTGCCAGCAGCGTAGTACAGGAGGGGGCGAACACTGAAGCTTTCTTT. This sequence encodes CASSVVQEGANTEAFF.

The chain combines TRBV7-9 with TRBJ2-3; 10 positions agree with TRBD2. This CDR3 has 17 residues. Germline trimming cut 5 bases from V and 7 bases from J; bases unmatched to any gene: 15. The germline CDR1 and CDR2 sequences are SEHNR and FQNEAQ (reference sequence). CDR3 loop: CASSQGSLAGEAHTQYF. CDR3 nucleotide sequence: TGTGCCAGCAGCCAGGGGAGTCTAGCGGGAGAGGCACATACGCAGTATTTT.

CDR3 DNA: TGTGCCAGCAGCCACAGACAAGCCTACGAGCAGTACTTC. Protein: CASSHRQAYEQYF. The V call is TRBV14, the J call TRBJ2-7; no firm D call. V lost 3 bases and J lost 2, with 8 bases in between. This CDR3 has 13 amino acids. CDR1 and CDR2 from the germline V gene are SGHDN and FVKESK. The full variable domain, rest sourced from reference TRBV14 and TRBJ2-7, is EAGVTQFPSHSVIEKGQTVTLRCDPISGHDNLYWYRRVMGKEIKFLLHFVKESKQDESGMPNNRFLAERTGGTYSTLKVQPAELEDSGVYFCASSHRQAYEQYFGPGTRLTVT.

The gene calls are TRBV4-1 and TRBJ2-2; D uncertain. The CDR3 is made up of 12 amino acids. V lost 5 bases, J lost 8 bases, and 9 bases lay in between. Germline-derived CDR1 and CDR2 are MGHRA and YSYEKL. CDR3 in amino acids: CASSSPRGELFF. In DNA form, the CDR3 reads TGCGCCAGCAGCTCACCTAGGGGGGAGCTGTTTTTT.

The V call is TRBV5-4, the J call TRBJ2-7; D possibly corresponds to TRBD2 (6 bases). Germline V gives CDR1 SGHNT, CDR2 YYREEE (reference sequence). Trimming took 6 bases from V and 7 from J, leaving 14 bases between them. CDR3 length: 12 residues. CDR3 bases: TGTGCCAGCAACGCGGGAAGCCGGGAGCAGTACTTC. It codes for CASNAGSREQYF. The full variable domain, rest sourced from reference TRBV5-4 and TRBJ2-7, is ETGVTQSPTHLIKTRGQQVTLRCSSQSGHNTVSWYQQALGQGPQFIFQYYREEENGRGNFPPRFSGLQFPNYSSELNVNALELDDSALYLCASNAGSREQYFGPGTRLTVT.

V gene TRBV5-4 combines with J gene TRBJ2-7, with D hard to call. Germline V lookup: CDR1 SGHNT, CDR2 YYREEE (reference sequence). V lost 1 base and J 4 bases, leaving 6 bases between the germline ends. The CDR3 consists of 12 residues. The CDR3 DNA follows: TGTGCCAGCAGCTTGACAGATTACGAGCAGTACTTC. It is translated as CASSLTDYEQYF.

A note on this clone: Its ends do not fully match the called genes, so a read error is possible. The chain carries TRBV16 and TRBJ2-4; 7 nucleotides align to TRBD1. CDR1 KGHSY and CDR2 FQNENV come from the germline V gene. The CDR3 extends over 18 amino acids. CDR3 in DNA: TGTGCCAGCAGCCATGGACTGGCAGGGGGAACGGGTAAAAGCATTCAGTACTTC. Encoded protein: CASSHGLAGGTGKSIQYF.

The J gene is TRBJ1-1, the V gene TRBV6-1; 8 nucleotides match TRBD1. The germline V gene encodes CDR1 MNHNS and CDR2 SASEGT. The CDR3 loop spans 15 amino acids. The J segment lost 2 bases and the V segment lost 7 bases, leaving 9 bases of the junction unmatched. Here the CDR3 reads CASNPSGQGNTEAFF. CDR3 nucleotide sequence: TGTGCCAGCAACCCTTCCGGACAGGGTAACACTGAAGCTTTCTTT.

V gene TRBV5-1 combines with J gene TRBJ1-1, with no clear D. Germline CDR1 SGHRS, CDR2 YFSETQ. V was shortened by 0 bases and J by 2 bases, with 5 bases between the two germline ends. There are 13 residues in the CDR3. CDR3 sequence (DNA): TGCGCCAGCAGCTTGGATACAAACACTGAAGCTTTCTTT. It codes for CASSLDTNTEAFF. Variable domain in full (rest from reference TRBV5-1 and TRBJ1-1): KAGVTQTPRYLIKTRGQQVTLSCSPISGHRSVSWYQQTPGQGLQFLFEYFSETQRNKGNFPGRFSGRQFSNSRSEMNVSTLELGDSALYLCASSLDTNTEAFFGQGTRLTVV.

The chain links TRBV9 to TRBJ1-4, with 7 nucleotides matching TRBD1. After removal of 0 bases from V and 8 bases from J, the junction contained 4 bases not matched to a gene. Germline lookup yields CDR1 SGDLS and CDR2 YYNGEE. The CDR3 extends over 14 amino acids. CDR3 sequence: CASSVDRGNEKLFF. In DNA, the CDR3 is TGTGCCAGCAGCGTAGACAGGGGAAACGAAAAACTGTTTTTT.

This CDR3 reads CASRPSGRADNEQFF. The CDR3, as DNA: TGTGCCAGCAGGCCCAGCGGGAGGGCCGACAATGAGCAGTTCTTC. The chain carries TRBV7-2 and TRBJ2-1; 10 bases align to TRBD2. In germline, CDR1 is SGHTA, CDR2 FQGNSA. Germline trimming cut 6 bases from V and 5 bases from J; bases unmatched to any gene: 7. The CDR3 covers 15 residues. Variable domain in full (rest from reference TRBV7-2 and TRBJ2-1): GAGVSQSPSNKVTEKGKDVELRCDPISGHTALYWYRQSLGQGLEFLIYFQGNSAPDKSGLPSDRFSAERTGGSVSTLTIQRTQQEDSAVYLCASRPSGRADNEQFFGPGTRLTVL.

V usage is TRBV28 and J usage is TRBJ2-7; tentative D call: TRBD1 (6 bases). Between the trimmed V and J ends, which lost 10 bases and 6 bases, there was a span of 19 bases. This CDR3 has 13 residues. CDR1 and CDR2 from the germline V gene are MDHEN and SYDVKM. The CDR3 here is CAISAGIGGEQYF. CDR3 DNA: TGTGCCATATCAGCAGGGATAGGGGGCGAGCAGTACTTC. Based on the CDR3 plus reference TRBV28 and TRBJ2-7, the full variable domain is DVKVTQSSRYLVKRTGEKVFLECVQDMDHENMFWYRQDPGLGLRLIYFSYDVKMKEKGDIPEGYSVSREKKERFSLILESASTNQTSMYLCAISAGIGGEQYFGPGTRLTVT.

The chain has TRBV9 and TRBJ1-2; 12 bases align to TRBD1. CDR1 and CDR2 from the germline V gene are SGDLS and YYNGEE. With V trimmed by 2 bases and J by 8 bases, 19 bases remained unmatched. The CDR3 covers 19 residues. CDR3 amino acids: CASSVGVTGQGAMLGGYTF. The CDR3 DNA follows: TGTGCCAGCAGCGTTGGGGTGACGGGACAGGGGGCGATGCTGGGAGGCTACACCTTC. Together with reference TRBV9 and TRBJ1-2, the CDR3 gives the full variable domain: DSGVTQTPKHLITATGQRVTLRCSPRSGDLSVYWYQQSLDQGLQFLIQYYNGEERAKGNILERFSAQQFPDLHSELNLSSLELGDSALYFCASSVGVTGQGAMLGGYTFGSGTRLTVV.

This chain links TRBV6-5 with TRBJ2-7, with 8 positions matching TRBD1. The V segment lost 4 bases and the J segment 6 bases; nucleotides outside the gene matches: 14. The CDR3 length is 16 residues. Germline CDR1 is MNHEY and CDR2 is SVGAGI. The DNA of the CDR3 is TGTGCCAGCAGTTTATGGGGGCAGGGGGCGATTGGCGAGCAGTACTTC. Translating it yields CASSLWGQGAIGEQYF.

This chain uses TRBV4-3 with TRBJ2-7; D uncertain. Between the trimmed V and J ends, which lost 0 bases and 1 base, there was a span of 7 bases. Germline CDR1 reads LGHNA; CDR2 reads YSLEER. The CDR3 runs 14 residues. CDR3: CASSQDWLSYEQYF. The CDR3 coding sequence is TGCGCCAGCAGCCAAGATTGGCTGTCCTACGAGCAGTACTTC.

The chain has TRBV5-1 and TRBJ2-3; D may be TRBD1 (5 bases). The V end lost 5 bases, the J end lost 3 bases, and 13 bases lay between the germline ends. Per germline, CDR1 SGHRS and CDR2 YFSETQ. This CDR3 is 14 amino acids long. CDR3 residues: CASSYETGTDTQYF. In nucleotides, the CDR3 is TGCGCCAGCAGTTATGAAACAGGAACAGATACGCAGTATTTT.

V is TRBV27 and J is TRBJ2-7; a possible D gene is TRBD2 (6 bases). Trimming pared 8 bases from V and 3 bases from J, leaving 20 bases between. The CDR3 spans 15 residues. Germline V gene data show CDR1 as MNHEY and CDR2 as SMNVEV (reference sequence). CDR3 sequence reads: CASATRGAEIYEQYF. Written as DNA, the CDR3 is TGTGCCAGCGCTACGCGGGGTGCGGAGATCTACGAGCAGTACTTC.

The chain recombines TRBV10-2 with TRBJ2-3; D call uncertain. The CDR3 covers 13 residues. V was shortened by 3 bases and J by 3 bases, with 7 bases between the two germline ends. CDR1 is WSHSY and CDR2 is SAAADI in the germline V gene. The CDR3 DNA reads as TGCGCCAGCAGTGAACGAGAGACAGATACGCAGTATTTT. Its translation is CASSERETDTQYF.

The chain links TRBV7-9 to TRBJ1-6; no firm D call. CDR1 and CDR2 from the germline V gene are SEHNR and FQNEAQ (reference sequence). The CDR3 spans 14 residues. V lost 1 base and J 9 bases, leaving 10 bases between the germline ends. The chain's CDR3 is CASSLVPGGSPLHF. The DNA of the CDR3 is TGTGCCAGCAGCTTAGTCCCCGGCGGTTCACCCCTCCACTTT.

CDR3 protein: CASSRTVNEKLFF. In DNA form, the CDR3 reads TGCGCCAGCAGCCGGACAGTTAATGAAAAACTGTTTTTT. The chain carries TRBV4-1 and TRBJ1-4, with D tentatively TRBD1 (6 bases). Trimming cost V 4 bases and J 4 bases, with 7 bases left between them. The CDR3 is 13 amino acids. Germline V gene sequence: CDR1 MGHRA, CDR2 YSYEKL.

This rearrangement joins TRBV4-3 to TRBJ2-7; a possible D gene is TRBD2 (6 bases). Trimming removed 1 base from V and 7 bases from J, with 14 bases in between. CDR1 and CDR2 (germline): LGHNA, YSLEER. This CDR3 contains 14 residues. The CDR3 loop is CASSQGQGGEEQYF. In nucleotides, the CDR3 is TGCGCCAGCAGCCAAGGGCAGGGAGGTGAAGAGCAGTACTTC.

The CDR3 sequence is CASSLGAMPLLYGYTF. Here the CDR3 DNA reads TGTGCCAGCAGCCTGGGGGCCATGCCCCTACTCTATGGCTACACCTTC. J is TRBJ1-2 and V is TRBV5-5; a weak D match, TRBD1 (6 bases). CDR1 is SGHKS, CDR2 YYEKEE, per germline (reference sequence). CDR3 size: 16 residues. V was cut by 4 bases and J by 4 bases, with 20 bases left in between.

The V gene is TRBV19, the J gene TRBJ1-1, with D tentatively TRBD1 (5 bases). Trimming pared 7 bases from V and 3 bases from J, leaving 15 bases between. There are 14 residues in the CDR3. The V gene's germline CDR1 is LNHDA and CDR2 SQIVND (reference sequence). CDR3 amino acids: CASKVREGDTEAFF. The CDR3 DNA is TGTGCCAGTAAGGTCAGGGAGGGCGACACTGAAGCTTTCTTT.

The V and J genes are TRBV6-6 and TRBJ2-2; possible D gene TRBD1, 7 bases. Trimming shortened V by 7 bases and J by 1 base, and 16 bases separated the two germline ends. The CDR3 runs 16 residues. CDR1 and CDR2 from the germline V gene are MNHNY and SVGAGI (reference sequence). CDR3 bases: TGTGCCAGCATCAGGGGGGAGCGTATGAACACCGGGGAGCTGTTTTTT. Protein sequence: CASIRGERMNTGELFF.

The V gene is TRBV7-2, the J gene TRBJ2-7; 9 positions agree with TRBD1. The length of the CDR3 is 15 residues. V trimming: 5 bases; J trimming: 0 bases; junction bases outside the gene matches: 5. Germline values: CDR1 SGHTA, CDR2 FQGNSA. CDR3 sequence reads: CASSPGTGPSYEQYF. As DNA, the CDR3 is TGTGCCAGCAGCCCCGGGACAGGGCCCTCCTACGAGCAGTACTTC.

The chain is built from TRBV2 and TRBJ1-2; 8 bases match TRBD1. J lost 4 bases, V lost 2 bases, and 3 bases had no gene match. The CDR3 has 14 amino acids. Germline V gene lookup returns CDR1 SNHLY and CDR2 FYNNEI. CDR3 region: CASSEQGAPYGYTF. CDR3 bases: TGTGCCAGCAGTGAACAGGGGGCGCCCTATGGCTACACCTTC.